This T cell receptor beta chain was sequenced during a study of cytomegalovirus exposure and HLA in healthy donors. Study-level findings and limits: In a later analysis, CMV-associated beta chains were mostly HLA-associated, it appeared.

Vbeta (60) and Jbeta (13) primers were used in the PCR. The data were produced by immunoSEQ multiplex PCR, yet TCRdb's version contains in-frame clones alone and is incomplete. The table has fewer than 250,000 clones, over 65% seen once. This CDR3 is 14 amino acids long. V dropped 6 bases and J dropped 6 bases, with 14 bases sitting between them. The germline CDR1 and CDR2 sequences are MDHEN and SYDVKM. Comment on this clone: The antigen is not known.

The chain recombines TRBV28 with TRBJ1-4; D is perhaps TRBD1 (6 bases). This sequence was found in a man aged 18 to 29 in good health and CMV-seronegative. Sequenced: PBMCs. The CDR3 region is CASSPHRDYEKLFF. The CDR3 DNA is TGTGCCAGCAGCCCCCACAGGGATTATGAAAAACTGTTTTTT.